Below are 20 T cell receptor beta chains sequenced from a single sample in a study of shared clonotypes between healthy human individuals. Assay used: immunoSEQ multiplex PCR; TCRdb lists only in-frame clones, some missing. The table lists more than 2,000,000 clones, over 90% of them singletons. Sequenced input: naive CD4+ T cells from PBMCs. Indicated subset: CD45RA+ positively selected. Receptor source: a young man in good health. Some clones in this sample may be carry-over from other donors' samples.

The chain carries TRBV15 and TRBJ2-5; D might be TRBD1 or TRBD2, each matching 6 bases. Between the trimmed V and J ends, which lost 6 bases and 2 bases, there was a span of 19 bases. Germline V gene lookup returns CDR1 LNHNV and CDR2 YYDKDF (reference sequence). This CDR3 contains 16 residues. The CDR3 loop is CATRRGGAGDQETQYF. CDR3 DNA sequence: TGTGCCACCAGACGGGGAGGAGCAGGGGATCAAGAGACCCAGTACTTC. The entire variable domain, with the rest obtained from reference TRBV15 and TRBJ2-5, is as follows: DAMVIQNPRYQVTQFGKPVTLSCSQTLNHNVMYWYQQKSSQAPKLLFHYYDKDFNNEADTPDNFQSRRPNTSFCFLDIRSPGLGDTAMYLCATRRGGAGDQETQYFGPGTRLLVL.

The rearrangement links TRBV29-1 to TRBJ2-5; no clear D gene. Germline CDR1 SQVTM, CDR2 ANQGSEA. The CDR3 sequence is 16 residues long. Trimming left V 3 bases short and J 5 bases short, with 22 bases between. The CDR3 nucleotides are TGCAGCGTTGATGCCAGGCAGGCCGCGATGTGGGAGACCCAGTACTTC. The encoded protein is CSVDARQAAMWETQYF.

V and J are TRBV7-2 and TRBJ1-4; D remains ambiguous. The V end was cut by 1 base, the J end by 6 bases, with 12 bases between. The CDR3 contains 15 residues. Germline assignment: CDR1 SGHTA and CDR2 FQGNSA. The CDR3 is CASSLDSGRYEKLFF. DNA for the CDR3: TGTGCCAGCAGCTTAGACAGTGGGAGATATGAAAAACTGTTTTTT.

In DNA form, the CDR3 reads TGTGCCAGCAGCTTAGTGGTCAGTAAGTATACTGAAGCTTTCTTT. Encoded protein: CASSLVVSKYTEAFF. The V gene is TRBV7-9, the J gene TRBJ1-1; no firm D call. V was pared by 1 base and J by 5 bases, with 14 bases between. Germline V gene data show CDR1 as SEHNR and CDR2 as FQNEAQ (reference sequence). The CDR3 has 15 amino acids.

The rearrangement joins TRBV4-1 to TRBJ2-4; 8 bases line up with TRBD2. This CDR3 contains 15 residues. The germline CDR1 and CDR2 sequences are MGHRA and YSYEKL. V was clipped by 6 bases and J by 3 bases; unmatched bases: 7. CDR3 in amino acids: CASSVLAGVKNIQYF. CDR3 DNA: TGCGCCAGCAGTGTGCTAGCGGGTGTCAAAAACATTCAGTACTTC.

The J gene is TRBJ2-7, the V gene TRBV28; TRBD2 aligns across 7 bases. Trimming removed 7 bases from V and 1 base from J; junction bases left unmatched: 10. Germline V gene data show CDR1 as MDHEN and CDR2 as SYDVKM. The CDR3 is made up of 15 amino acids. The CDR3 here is CASTLGGIGSYEQYF. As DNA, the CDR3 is TGTGCCAGCACCCTGGGGGGGATTGGATCCTACGAGCAGTACTTC.

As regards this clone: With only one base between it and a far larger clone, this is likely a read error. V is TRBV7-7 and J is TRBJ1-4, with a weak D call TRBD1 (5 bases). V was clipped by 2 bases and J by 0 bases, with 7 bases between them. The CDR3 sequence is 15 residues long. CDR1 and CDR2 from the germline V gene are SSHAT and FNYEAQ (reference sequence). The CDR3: CASSLRQPTNEKLFF. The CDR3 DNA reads TGTGCCAGCAGCTTACGACAGCCAACTAATGAAAAACTGTTTTTT.

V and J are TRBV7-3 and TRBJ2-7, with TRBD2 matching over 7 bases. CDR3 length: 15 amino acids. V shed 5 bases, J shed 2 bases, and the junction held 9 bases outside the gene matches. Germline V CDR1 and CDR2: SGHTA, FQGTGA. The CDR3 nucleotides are TGTGCCAGCAGCGTCGGGGGGTTAGGAACCTACGAGCAGTACTTC. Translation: CASSVGGLGTYEQYF.

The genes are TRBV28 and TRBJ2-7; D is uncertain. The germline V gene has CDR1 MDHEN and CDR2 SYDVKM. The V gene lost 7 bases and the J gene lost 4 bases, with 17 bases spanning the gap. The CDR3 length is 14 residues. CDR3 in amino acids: CASTAIGPYYEQYF. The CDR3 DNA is TGTGCCAGCACCGCGATTGGCCCTTATTACGAGCAGTACTTC.

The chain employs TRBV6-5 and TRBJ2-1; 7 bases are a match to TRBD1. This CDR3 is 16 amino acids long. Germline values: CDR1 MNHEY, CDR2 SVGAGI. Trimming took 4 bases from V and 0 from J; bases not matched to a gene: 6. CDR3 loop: CASSFPTGPSYNEQFF. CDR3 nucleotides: TGTGCCAGCAGTTTTCCGACAGGGCCCTCCTACAATGAGCAGTTCTTC.

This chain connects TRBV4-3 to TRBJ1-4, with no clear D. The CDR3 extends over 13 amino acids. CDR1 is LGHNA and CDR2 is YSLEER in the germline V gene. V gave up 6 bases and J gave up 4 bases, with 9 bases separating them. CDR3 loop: CASSRNFNEKLFF. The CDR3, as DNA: TGCGCCAGCAGTCGAAATTTTAATGAAAAACTGTTTTTT.

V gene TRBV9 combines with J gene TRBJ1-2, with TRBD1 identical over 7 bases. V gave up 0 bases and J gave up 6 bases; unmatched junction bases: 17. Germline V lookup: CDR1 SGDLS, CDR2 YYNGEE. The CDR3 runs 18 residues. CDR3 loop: CASSVGWAREQGPHGYTF. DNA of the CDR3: TGTGCCAGCAGCGTAGGTTGGGCGCGGGAACAGGGGCCCCATGGCTACACCTTC.

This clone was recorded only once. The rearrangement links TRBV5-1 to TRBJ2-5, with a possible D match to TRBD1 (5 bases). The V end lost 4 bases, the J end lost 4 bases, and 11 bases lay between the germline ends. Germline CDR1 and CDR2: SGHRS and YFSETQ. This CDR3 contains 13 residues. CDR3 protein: CASSPDDRETQYF. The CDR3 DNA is TGCGCCAGCAGCCCGGATGACAGAGAGACCCAGTACTTC.

CDR3 nucleotides: TGTGCCAGTAGTATCACCCGACAGGGTGCGAATCAGCCCCAGCATTTT. Translating gives CASSITRQGANQPQHF. The rearrangement uses TRBV19 and TRBJ1-5; 7 nucleotides match TRBD1. V lost 3 bases and J lost 4; bases outside the gene matches: 9. The germline CDR1 and CDR2 sequences are LNHDA and SQIVND (reference sequence). The CDR3 runs to 16 residues.

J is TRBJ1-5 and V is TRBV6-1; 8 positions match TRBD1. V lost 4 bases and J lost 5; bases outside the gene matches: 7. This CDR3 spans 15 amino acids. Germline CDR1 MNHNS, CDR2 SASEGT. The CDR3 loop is CASSGGTGGDQPQHF. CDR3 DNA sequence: TGTGCCAGCAGTGGGGGGACAGGAGGGGATCAGCCCCAGCATTTT.

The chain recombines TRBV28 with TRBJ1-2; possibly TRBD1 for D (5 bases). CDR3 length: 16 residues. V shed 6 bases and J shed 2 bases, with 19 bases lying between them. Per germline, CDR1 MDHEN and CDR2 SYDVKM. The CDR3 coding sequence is TGTGCCAGCAGGAAGTTTCTCCTTCGGACAAACTATGGCTACACCTTC. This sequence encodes CASRKFLLRTNYGYTF.

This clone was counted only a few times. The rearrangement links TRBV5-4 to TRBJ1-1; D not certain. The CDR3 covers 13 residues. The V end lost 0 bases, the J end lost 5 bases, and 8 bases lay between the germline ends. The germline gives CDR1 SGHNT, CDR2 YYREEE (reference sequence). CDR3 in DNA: TGTGCCAGCAGCTTGGTGCTGGAGACTGAAGCTTTCTTT. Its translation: CASSLVLETEAFF. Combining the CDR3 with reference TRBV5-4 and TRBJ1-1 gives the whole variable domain ETGVTQSPTHLIKTRGQQVTLRCSSQSGHNTVSWYQQALGQGPQFIFQYYREEENGRGNFPPRFSGLQFPNYSSELNVNALELDDSALYLCASSLVLETEAFFGQGTRLTVV.

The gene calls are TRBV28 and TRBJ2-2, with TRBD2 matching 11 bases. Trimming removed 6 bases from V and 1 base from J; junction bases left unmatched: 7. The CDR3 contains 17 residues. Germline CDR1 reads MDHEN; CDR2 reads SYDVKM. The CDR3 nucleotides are TGTGCCAGCAGAGATACTAGCGGGAGCCGGAACACCGGGGAGCTGTTTTTT. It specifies CASRDTSGSRNTGELFF.

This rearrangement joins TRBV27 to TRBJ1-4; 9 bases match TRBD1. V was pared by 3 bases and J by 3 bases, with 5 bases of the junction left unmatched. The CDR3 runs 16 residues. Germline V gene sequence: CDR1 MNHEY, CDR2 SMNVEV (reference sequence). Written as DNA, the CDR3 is TGTGCCAGCAGTTTTACCCGGGACAGGGCTAATGAAAAACTGTTTTTT. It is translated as CASSFTRDRANEKLFF.

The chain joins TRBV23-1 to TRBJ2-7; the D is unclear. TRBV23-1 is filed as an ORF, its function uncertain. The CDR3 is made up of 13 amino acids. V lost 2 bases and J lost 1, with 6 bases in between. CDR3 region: CASSQVISYEQYF. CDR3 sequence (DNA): TGCGCCAGCAGTCAAGTTATTTCCTACGAGCAGTACTTC.